The entry below describes one T cell receptor beta chain. One junction end does not reproduce the germline sequence, and a read error may be involved. This sample is drawn from a study of blood T cell repertoires in COVID-19. Study-wide context: T cells, B-cell-depleted T cells, or PBMCs supplied cDNA or gDNA.

Original methodology: Reference gene primer amplification yielded estimated nucleated cell counts. TCRdb's copy holds only in-frame clones and misses some; the assay was immunoSEQ multiplex PCR. V and J calls and clone size are as listed in that table; D and trimming were resolved from the DNA. The table lists about 120,000 clones, 80% to 90% of them singletons. Germline lookup yields CDR1 LNHNV and CDR2 YYDKDF (reference sequence). This CDR3 spans 13 amino acids. The V gene is TRBV15, the J gene TRBJ2-2; D is undetermined. This receptor was obtained from a human donor in a cohort sampled during active COVID-19. The sample was peripheral blood. This CDR3 reads CVTSRGGTGELFF. The CDR3 region has the DNA TGTGTCACCAGCAGAGGCGGCACCGGGGAGCTGTTTTTT.